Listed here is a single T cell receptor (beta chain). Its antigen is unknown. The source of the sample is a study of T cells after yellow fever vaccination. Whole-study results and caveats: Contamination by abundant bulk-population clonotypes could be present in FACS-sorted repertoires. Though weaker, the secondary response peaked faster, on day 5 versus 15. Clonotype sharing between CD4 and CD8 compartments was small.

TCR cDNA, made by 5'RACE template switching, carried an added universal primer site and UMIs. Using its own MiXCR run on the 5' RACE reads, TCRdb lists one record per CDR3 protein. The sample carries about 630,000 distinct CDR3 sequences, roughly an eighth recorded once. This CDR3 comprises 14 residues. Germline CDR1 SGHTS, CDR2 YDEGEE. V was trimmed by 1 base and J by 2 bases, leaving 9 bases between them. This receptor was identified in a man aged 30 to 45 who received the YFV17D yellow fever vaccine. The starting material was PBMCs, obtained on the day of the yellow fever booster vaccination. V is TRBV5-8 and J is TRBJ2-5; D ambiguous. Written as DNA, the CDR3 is TGTGCCAGCAGCTTGTCCCGGATACAAGAGACCCAGTACTTC. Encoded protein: CASSLSRIQETQYF.